The clone carrying this T cell receptor beta chain was observed at least ten times. TCRdb re-called the RT-PCR reads through MiXCR, storing one row per CDR3 protein. This repertoire shows around 700,000 distinct CDR3 sequences, 11% to 15% found once; its top ten account for around 3.3%. The source material was memory CD4+ T cells from blood. The TCR sequence derives from a female donor in good health, serving as a healthy control.

CDR3: CASSSGSRDTQYF. The CDR3 bases are TGCGCCAGCAGCTCGGGGTCCCGAGATACGCAGTATTTT. The V gene is TRBV5-1, the J gene TRBJ2-3; D is possibly TRBD2 (5 bases). V was cut by 3 bases and J by 5 bases, with 10 bases left in between. The CDR3 length is 13 residues. CDR1 and CDR2 from the germline V gene are SGHRS and YFSETQ.